The text below deals with one TCR beta chain. Its antigen is not yet known. No qualities accompany the bases; no much larger clone lies one base away. This entry comes from a study of regulatory T cells in long-lasting Graves disease (dated by TCRdb to about 2021). Broadly, across the study: Newly diagnosed Graves' disease patients had taken antithyroid drugs for less than 3 months. This study used TCR sequencing and RNA sequencing of peripheral blood to compare persistent Graves' disease patients against newly diagnosed Graves' disease patients. The study was registered as a clinical trial and conducted in China. A total of roughly 35 samples were covered by TCR sequencing, comprising 13 persistent and approximately 20 newly diagnosed Graves' disease patients.

The sample's time point, from its label and the paper: newly diagnosed GD, antithyroid drugs for less than 3 months. RNA was extracted from PBMCs in TRIzol for both TCR sequencing and RNA sequencing. The diagnosis of Graves' disease followed American Thyroid Association guidelines. Patients for the study were recruited at an endocrinology department in Xi'an, China. Each patient gave about 10 milliliters of peripheral blood, collected in an EDTA anticoagulant tube. Ficoll Paque Plus density gradient separation was used to isolate PBMCs, and no further T cell sorting was done. An Agilent 2100 Bioanalyzer and agarose gel were used to assess RNA quality, and a NanoDrop 2000 was used to measure RNA concentration. On the study overall, not on this receptor specifically: Persistent Graves' disease patients showed lower TCR Shannon entropy and fewer highly expanded clones than newly diagnosed patients, suggesting clonal expansion. Only peripheral blood was studied, because thyroid tissue, the primary lesion, was inaccessible. Only the TCR beta chain was sequenced and analyzed. More public clonotypes were shared among persistent patients (under 3,000) than among newly diagnosed patients (roughly 960). The authors acknowledged the small sample size as a limitation that may reduce accuracy.

The library was made by multiplex PCR. The sequencing machine was an Illumina HiSeq 4000. iRepertoire HTBI primers and Arm-PCR amplification of CDR3 regions were used to construct TCR beta libraries. Before sequencing, the PCR products underwent gel purification. For the original study's pipeline: A total of 62 TRBV and 14 TRBJ segments were identified across samples and were used for gene usage analysis of CDR3 amino acid clonotypes. Filtered high-quality paired reads were merged into contigs using COPE and FqMerger. BLAST was used to align contigs to IMGT TRBV, TRBD and TRBJ reference genes, with CDR3 defined following IMGT. Any clonotype with a frequency above 0.1% was counted as a highly expanded clone. Shannon entropy served as the measure of repertoire diversity, while the Gini coefficient captured V-J evenness. A clonotype was considered public if more than one individual shared it. Using fastp trimming at Q25 and MiXCR clonotype assembly, TCRdb reanalyzed the public sequencing data and kept in-frame beta chains. Rows are combined by CDR3 protein, so each entry shows the most common genes and DNA. These V and J calls are TCRdb output, not the study's own analysis. The sample contains about 540,000 distinct CDR3 sequences, approximately 12% of them found a single time. The ten largest account for 10% of the sample.

These data are also associated with another study on T cells in Graves' hyperthyroidism and ophthalmopathy. The second investigation adds: Stable Graves' hyperthyroidism was defined as no progression to ophthalmopathy during 18 months of follow-up. Hyperthyroidism patients were newly diagnosed, with disease duration under 2 months, and aged 18 to 65 years. Patients with uncontrolled infections, other autoimmune diseases, pregnancy or lactation were excluded. Clinical symptoms, serum thyroxine and TRAb, thyroid ultrasound, and orbital computed tomography formed the basis for the diagnoses. A first-round RT-PCR of the TCR CDR3 used the HTBI primer set with the Qiagen OneStep RT-PCR kit. Most expanded thyroid clonotypes (frequency above 0.001) were also detected in blood, a finding suggesting that blood repertoires may reflect thyroid immune responses. A model built on a 13 V-J signature distinguished ophthalmopathy from stable hyperthyroidism, reaching about 88% sensitivity and 81.08% specificity in cross-validation and 80%/75% in testing. During validation, the model predicted progression to ophthalmopathy a median of about 5.9 months ahead of onset, with almost 71% sensitivity and 72.22% specificity. To identify distinguishing TCR V-J signatures, a discovery cohort of around 100 patients was used, comprising approximately 40 with Graves' ophthalmopathy and approximately 57 with stable Graves' hyperthyroidism. An independent validation cohort of under 20 hyperthyroidism patients and 17 patients who later progressed to ophthalmopathy tested prospective prediction of ophthalmopathy. For training and testing, the approximately 92 patients in the discovery cohort were randomly divided in a 7:3 ratio. In addition, the study compared T-cell repertoires in thyroid tissue and in blood from about 6 Graves' hyperthyroidism patients. Once sampling was done, hyperthyroidism patients were given methimazole at a starting dose of 30 mg daily, whereas ophthalmopathy patients were given high-dose intravenous methylprednisolone. Libraries were constructed in a second round of multiplex PCR, after which size selection and purification were carried out. Paired-end sequencing of the libraries was performed with 100 bp reads on an Illumina HiSeq2000. SOAPnuke was used to process the raw data, throwing out any read that contained adapters or uncalled bases, had a mean Phred below 15, or lacked an exact constant-primer or identifier match. COPE v1.2.5 was used to merge the high-quality paired reads, and each unique nucleotide sequence was defined as a clonotype. MiTCR v1.1 was used to align the clonotypes against IMGT TRBV, TRBD and TRBJ reference segments. The analysis included only V-J combinations with a frequency above 0.0001, which together covered over 98% of the repertoires. The TCS score was defined as F50 (clonal expansion) divided by E x V (chaos), with BLOSUM62-based TCRdist calculated between CDR3 peptides within each V-J. Welch's t-statistics and random forest reduced around 520 V-J features to 10 to 15, which were used in a naive Bayes classifier (R e1071). Sample size was not statistically predetermined, and blinding of investigators to group allocation was not performed. According to the paper, TCR Vbeta CDR3 sequencing was carried out on approximately 140 peripheral blood samples, which came from some 41 ophthalmopathy, approximately 78 hyperthyroidism and roughly 17 progressor patients.

The sample here was peripheral blood mononuclear cells (PBMCs), taken at new diagnosis, from a patient treated with antithyroid drugs. This TCR came from a man aged 30 to 45 with Graves disease. Donor details come from another sample of the same person, matched by shared clones.

The CDR3 loop reads CSVELNTEAFF. DNA sequence: TGCAGCGTTGAATTGAACACTGAAGCTTTCTTT. The rearranged chain carries TRBV29-1 and TRBJ1-1; no D gene can be assigned with confidence. The CDR1 and CDR2 encoded by the germline V gene are SQVTM and ANQGSEA. The CDR3 runs 11 amino acids, cysteine and phenylalanine included. The kept DNA is CDR3 alone, 33 bases in frame from the first base. V lost 2 bases and J lost 0 bases; the stretch between them is 1 base long.